What follows are 29 T cell receptor beta chains derived from one specimen sequenced in a study of blood T cell repertoires in COVID-19. TCRdb's table, derived via immunoSEQ multiplex PCR, lists solely in-frame clones and lacks some. The sample yields about 160,000 clones, approximately 87% seen once. The sample was peripheral blood. The receptor set was obtained from a woman in her 70s with acute or convalescent COVID-19.

This chain joins TRBV9 and TRBJ1-2; 9 bases match TRBD1. The germline V gene encodes CDR1 SGDLS and CDR2 YYNGEE. Trimming at V came to 3 bases and at J to 2 bases, leaving 11 bases not matched to a gene. The CDR3 extends over 17 amino acids. The CDR3 coding sequence is TGTGCCAGCAGCGGACCGGAGGAGACAGGGGGGAACTATGGCTACACCTTC. Translated, it gives CASSGPEETGGNYGYTF.

The chain employs TRBV7-2 and TRBJ1-2, with 10 nucleotides matching TRBD1. Trimming cost V 5 bases and J 6 bases; bases outside gene matches: 9. The CDR3 runs 15 residues. Per the germline V gene, CDR1 is SGHTA and CDR2 is FQGNSA. The CDR3 here is CASSVGPGQGNGYTF. The CDR3 nucleotides read TGTGCCAGCAGCGTGGGTCCGGGACAGGGGAATGGCTACACCTTC.

The chain uses TRBV29-1 and TRBJ1-5; D is ambiguous. The CDR3 is made up of 13 amino acids. Deletions cut 4 bases from V and 4 bases from J, with 11 bases between. The germline gives CDR1 SQVTM, CDR2 ANQGSEA. CDR3 in amino acids: CSVGEGRNQPQHF. DNA for the CDR3: TGCAGCGTTGGCGAGGGCCGGAATCAGCCCCAGCATTTT. Together with reference TRBV29-1 and TRBJ1-5, the CDR3 gives the full variable domain: SAVISQKPSRDICQRGTSLTIQCQVDSQVTMMFWYRQQPGQSLTLIATANQGSEATYESGFVIDKFPISRPNLTFSTLTVSNMSPEDSSIYLCSVGEGRNQPQHFGDGTRLSIL.

This chain links TRBV7-8 with TRBJ2-1; perhaps TRBD2 as D (6 bases). The CDR3 is 15 amino acids. The germline gives CDR1 SGHVS, CDR2 FQNEAQ. Trimming removed 2 bases from V and 8 bases from J, with 16 bases in between. The CDR3 spells CASSLLASKPYEQFF. The CDR3 DNA reads TGTGCCAGCAGCTTACTAGCGAGTAAACCTTATGAGCAGTTCTTC.

This clone was counted a few times. The chain recombines TRBV6-5 with TRBJ2-1; tentatively, D is TRBD2 (6 bases). In germline, CDR1 is MNHEY, CDR2 SVGAGI. CDR3 length equals 14 residues. V shed 7 bases and J shed 7 bases, with 17 bases lying between them. As DNA, the CDR3 is TGTGCCAGCAAGGTTAGCGGAGGACCAAATGAGCAGTTCTTC. Its protein product is CASKVSGGPNEQFF.

This chain joins TRBV18 and TRBJ1-5, with 7 bases that match TRBD1. Germline trimming cut 6 bases from V and 0 bases from J; bases unmatched to any gene: 5. The germline CDR1 and CDR2 sequences are KGHSH and LQKENI. The CDR3 is 15 residues long. As DNA, the CDR3 is TGTGCCAGCTCCCCGGGACAGCATAGCAATCAGCCCCAGCATTTT. This sequence encodes CASSPGQHSNQPQHF.

The rearrangement links TRBV4-1 to TRBJ1-2; D remains unclear. CDR3 length: 15 residues. Per germline, CDR1 MGHRA and CDR2 YSYEKL. Trimming removed 4 bases at V and 7 bases at J, with 19 bases between. CDR3: CASSPTAGPRPGYTF. For the CDR3, the DNA is TGCGCCAGCAGCCCGACGGCAGGTCCACGGCCTGGCTACACCTTC.

This clone was seen only a few times. The chain recombines TRBV11-3 with TRBJ1-6, with D hard to call. The V end lost 1 base, the J end lost 9 bases, and 10 bases lay between the germline ends. Germline assignment: CDR1 SGHNT and CDR2 YENEEA. This CDR3 is 14 amino acids long. CDR3 sequence reads: CASSLASRGSPLHF. CDR3 bases: TGTGCCAGCAGCTTAGCCTCCAGAGGTTCACCCCTCCACTTT.

V and J are TRBV2 and TRBJ2-7; perhaps TRBD1 as D (5 bases). With 10 bases removed from V and 3 bases from J, the gap between germline ends came to 19 bases. This CDR3 region has 14 residues. Germline CDR1 reads SNHLY; CDR2 reads FYNNEI. The CDR3 bases are TGTGCCACCAGCAGGTTGTTACAGGACTACGAGCAGTACTTC. As protein: CATSRLLQDYEQYF. Together with reference TRBV2 and TRBJ2-7, the CDR3 gives the full variable domain: EPEVTQTPSHQVTQMGQEVILRCVPISNHLYFYWYRQILGQKVEFLVSFYNNEISEKSEIFDDQFSVERPDGSNFTLKIRSTKLEDSAMYFCATSRLLQDYEQYFGPGTRLTVT.

The chain combines TRBV9 with TRBJ2-3; 13 bases line up with TRBD2. The J segment lost 4 bases and the V segment lost 2 bases, leaving 7 bases of the junction unmatched. The length of the CDR3 is 17 residues. CDR1 and CDR2 from the germline V gene are SGDLS and YYNGEE. CDR3 sequence reads: CASSVGGLAGISDTQYF. DNA for the CDR3: TGTGCCAGCAGCGTGGGGGGACTAGCGGGAATCTCAGATACGCAGTATTTT.

The V gene is TRBV7-6, the J gene TRBJ2-7, with TRBD1 as a possible D gene (6 bases). Trimming removed 5 bases from V and 0 bases from J, with 11 bases in between. Per germline, CDR1 SGHVS and CDR2 FNYEAQ. The CDR3 sequence is 14 residues long. DNA for the CDR3: TGTGCCAGCAGCCCCGACAGGCACTCCTACGAGCAGTACTTC. Its translation: CASSPDRHSYEQYF. Variable domain in full (rest from reference TRBV7-6 and TRBJ2-7): GAGVSQSPRYKVTKRGQDVALRCDPISGHVSLYWYRQALGQGPEFLTYFNYEAQQDKSGLPNDRFSAERPEGSISTLTIQRTEQRDSAMYRCASSPDRHSYEQYFGPGTRLTVT.

The rearrangement links TRBV6-1 to TRBJ2-1; 7 nucleotides line up with TRBD1. V was clipped by 2 bases and J by 3 bases; unmatched bases: 4. The CDR3 runs to 15 residues. CDR1 and CDR2 (germline): MNHNS, SASEGT. CDR3 DNA: TGTGCCAGCAGTGAAATGACAGGGAACTACAATGAGCAGTTCTTC. Translating it yields CASSEMTGNYNEQFF.

CDR3 DNA: TGTGCCAGTAGTCTCGGACAGGGAGGCAATCAGCCCCAGCATTTT. Its translation is CASSLGQGGNQPQHF. The rearrangement links TRBV19 to TRBJ1-5, with 8 nucleotides matching TRBD1. The CDR3 runs 15 residues. Germline-derived CDR1 and CDR2 are LNHDA and SQIVND (reference sequence). After removal of 5 bases from V and 2 bases from J, the junction contained 5 bases not matched to a gene. Complete variable domain (other parts from reference TRBV19 and TRBJ1-5): DGGITQSPKYLFRKEGQNVTLSCEQNLNHDAMYWYRQDPGQGLRLIYYSQIVNDFQKGDIAEGYSVSREKKESFPLTVTSAQKNPTAFYLCASSLGQGGNQPQHFGDGTRLSIL.

V and J are TRBV30 and TRBJ2-5; 11 bases agree with TRBD2. Germline V CDR1 and CDR2: GTSNPN, SVGIG (reference sequence). CDR3 length: 14 residues. J gave up 5 bases and V 0 bases, and 2 bases lay outside the gene matches. CDR3 bases: TGTGCCTGGAGTGTGGCTAGCGGGGGGGAGACCCAGTACTTC. As protein: CAWSVASGGETQYF. Filled out from reference TRBV30 and TRBJ2-5, the complete variable domain reads SQTIHQWPATLVQPVGSPLSLECTVEGTSNPNLYWYRQAAGRGLQLLFYSVGIGQISSEVPQNLSASRPQDRQFILSSKKLLLSDSGFYLCAWSVASGGETQYFGPGTRLLVL.

This rearrangement joins TRBV18 to TRBJ2-7; 13 bases map to TRBD2. The CDR3 covers 17 residues. V dropped 3 bases and J dropped 7; count of bases not matched to a gene: 12. In germline, CDR1 is KGHSH, CDR2 LQKENI. This CDR3 is CASSPTSGGDRPNEQYF. The DNA for the CDR3 is TGTGCCAGCTCACCCACTAGCGGGGGGGACCGTCCGAATGAGCAGTACTTC.

This chain joins TRBV6-1 and TRBJ2-5; no definite D call. Germline V lookup: CDR1 MNHNS, CDR2 SASEGT. Trimming took 7 bases from V and 5 from J, leaving 17 bases between them. CDR3 length: 14 amino acids. The CDR3 nucleotides read TGTGCCAGCACGGGTGGCCCAAGGCGGGAGACCCAGTACTTC. It specifies CASTGGPRRETQYF.

The V gene is TRBV5-1, the J gene TRBJ1-1; 8 nucleotides agree with TRBD1. CDR1 is SGHRS, CDR2 YFSETQ, per germline. The junction had 5 bases not matched to a gene; V was cut back by 4 bases and J by 3 bases. The CDR3 loop spans 14 amino acids. The CDR3 protein is CASSPGGLDTEAFF. CDR3 nucleotides: TGCGCCAGCAGCCCAGGGGGCTTGGACACTGAAGCTTTCTTT.

For the CDR3, the DNA is TGTGCCAGCAGCGTAGTCTCAGGGAACACTGAAGCTTTCTTT. Protein product: CASSVVSGNTEAFF. This chain connects TRBV9 to TRBJ1-1; D is unclear. The CDR3 has 14 residues. Germline V lookup: CDR1 SGDLS, CDR2 YYNGEE. V was trimmed by 0 bases and J by 1 base, leaving 7 bases between them.

In this sample, this clone turned up a few times. CDR3 sequence: CASSLSGEQYF. The DNA of the CDR3 is TGTGCCAGCAGCTTATCCGGCGAGCAGTACTTC. V is TRBV7-9 and J is TRBJ2-7; D remains ambiguous. CDR1 SEHNR and CDR2 FQNEAQ come from the germline V gene (reference sequence). V gave up 2 bases and J gave up 6 bases, with 5 bases separating them. This CDR3 contains 11 residues.

Only a few counts were recorded for this clone. This sequence joins TRBV4-2 and TRBJ1-1; 8 bases are a match to TRBD1. Trimming took 0 bases from V and 7 from J; bases not matched to a gene: 10. The CDR3 is 16 residues long. Germline assignment: CDR1 LGHNA and CDR2 YNFKEQ. The CDR3: CASSQDWSGQGGEAFF. The CDR3 nucleotides read TGTGCCAGCAGCCAAGATTGGTCCGGACAGGGCGGTGAAGCTTTCTTT.

The V call is TRBV25-1, the J call TRBJ1-2; weak D call: TRBD1 (5 bases). The CDR3 contains 15 residues. Trimming shortened V by 1 base and J by 5 bases, and 14 bases separated the two germline ends. Germline CDR1 MGHDK, CDR2 SYGVNS. CDR3: CASSELQGGDYGYTF. In nucleotides, the CDR3 is TGTGCCAGCAGTGAATTGCAGGGAGGTGATTATGGCTACACCTTC.

This CDR3 reads CASGGSGANVLTF. DNA of the CDR3: TGCGCCAGCGGGGGGTCTGGGGCCAACGTCCTGACTTTC. The chain combines TRBV5-1 with TRBJ2-6; perhaps TRBD2 as D (6 bases). Germline CDR1 and CDR2: SGHRS and YFSETQ. Trimming shortened V by 7 bases and J by 1 base, and 6 bases separated the two germline ends. This CDR3 region has 13 residues.

J is TRBJ1-3 and V is TRBV5-1; D is unresolved. Germline-derived CDR1 and CDR2 are SGHRS and YFSETQ. The CDR3 has 15 amino acids. V dropped 0 bases and J dropped 3 bases, with 10 bases sitting between them. The CDR3, as DNA: TGCGCCAGCAGCTTGGATTGGGGAGTTGGAAACACCATATATTTT. Its protein is CASSLDWGVGNTIYF.

V usage is TRBV9 and J usage is TRBJ2-7; TRBD1 agrees at 8 bases. Germline CDR1 and CDR2: SGDLS and YYNGEE. The CDR3 is 14 amino acids. J gave up 3 bases and V 4 bases, and 6 bases lay outside the gene matches. In DNA form, the CDR3 reads TGTGCCAGCAGCAAGACAGGGGACCTCTACGAGCAGTACTTC. It codes for CASSKTGDLYEQYF.

This chain joins TRBV21-1 and TRBJ2-6; the table's D gene call, TRBD2, was not cross checked with the DNA. TRBV21-1 is recorded as a pseudogene. The length of the CDR3 is 19 residues. CDR3: CASSNLWERDSLGANVLTF. As DNA, the CDR3 is TGTGCCAGCAGCAACCTTTGGGAGCGGGATTCCCTTGGGGCCAACGTCCTGACTTTC.

The chain combines TRBV5-1 with TRBJ2-1; 9 positions agree with TRBD1. The CDR3 has 15 residues. V dropped 1 base and J dropped 6; count of bases not matched to a gene: 5. In germline, CDR1 is SGHRS, CDR2 YFSETQ. This chain's CDR3 is CASSLRTGAANEQFF. In nucleotides, the CDR3 is TGCGCCAGCAGCTTGCGGACAGGGGCGGCCAATGAGCAGTTCTTC.

The gene calls are TRBV18 and TRBJ1-1; D unclear. CDR1 KGHSH and CDR2 LQKENI come from the germline V gene. The CDR3 spans 14 residues. The V and J ends lost 8 bases and 4 bases respectively, with 17 bases between them. The CDR3 DNA reads TGTGCCAGCCACAAGGCTGGGGAGGGCACTGAAGCTTTCTTT. Translated: CASHKAGEGTEAFF.

The sample holds one count of this clone. The CDR3 protein is CASSEGRQGTYEQYF. CDR3 nucleotides: TGTGCCAGCAGTGAAGGAAGACAGGGAACCTACGAGCAGTACTTC. V usage is TRBV6-1 and J usage is TRBJ2-7, with 7 bases aligning to TRBD1. There are 15 residues in the CDR3. Germline V gene data show CDR1 as MNHNS and CDR2 as SASEGT. J lost 2 bases, V lost 1 base, and 5 bases had no gene match.

The chain recombines TRBV19 with TRBJ2-2; D not resolved. Germline lookup yields CDR1 LNHDA and CDR2 SQIVND (reference sequence). The CDR3 totals 11 residues. Trimming removed 7 bases from V and 3 bases from J, with 3 bases in between. In DNA, the CDR3 is TGTGCCAGTACCTACACCGGGGAGCTGTTTTTT. Its translation: CASTYTGELFF.